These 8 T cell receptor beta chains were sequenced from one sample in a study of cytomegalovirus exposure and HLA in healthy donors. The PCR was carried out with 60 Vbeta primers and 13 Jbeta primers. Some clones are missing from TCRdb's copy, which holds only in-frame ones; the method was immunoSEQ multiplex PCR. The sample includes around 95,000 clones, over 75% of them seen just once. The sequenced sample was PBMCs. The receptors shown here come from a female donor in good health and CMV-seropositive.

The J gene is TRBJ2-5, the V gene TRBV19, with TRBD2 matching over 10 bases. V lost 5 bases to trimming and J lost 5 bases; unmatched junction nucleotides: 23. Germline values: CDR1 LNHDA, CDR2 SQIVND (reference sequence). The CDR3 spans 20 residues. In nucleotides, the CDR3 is TGTGCCAGTAGTCTCCGTCCTCCTGGGGCTAGCGGGAGAGAACGGGAGACCCAGTACTTC. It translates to CASSLRPPGASGRERETQYF.

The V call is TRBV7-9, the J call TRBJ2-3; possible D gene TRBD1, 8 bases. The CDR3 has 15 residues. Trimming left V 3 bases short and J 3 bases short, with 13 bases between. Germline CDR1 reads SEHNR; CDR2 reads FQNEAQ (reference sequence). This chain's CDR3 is CASSFTGGGTDTQYF. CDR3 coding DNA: TGTGCCAGCAGCTTCACAGGGGGGGGTACAGATACGCAGTATTTT.

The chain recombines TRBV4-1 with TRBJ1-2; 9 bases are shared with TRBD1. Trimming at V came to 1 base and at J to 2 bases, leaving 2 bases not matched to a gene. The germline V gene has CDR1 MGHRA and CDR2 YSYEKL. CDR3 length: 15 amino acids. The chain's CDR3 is CASSQAGQGNYGYTF. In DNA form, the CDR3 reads TGCGCCAGCAGCCAAGCAGGACAGGGGAACTATGGCTACACCTTC.

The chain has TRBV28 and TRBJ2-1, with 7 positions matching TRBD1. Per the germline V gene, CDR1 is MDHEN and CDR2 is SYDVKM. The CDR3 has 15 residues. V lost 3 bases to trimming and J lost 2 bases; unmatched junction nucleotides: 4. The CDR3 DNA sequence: TGTGCCAGCAGTTTGAACAGGGGTGCCTACAATGAGCAGTTCTTC. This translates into CASSLNRGAYNEQFF.

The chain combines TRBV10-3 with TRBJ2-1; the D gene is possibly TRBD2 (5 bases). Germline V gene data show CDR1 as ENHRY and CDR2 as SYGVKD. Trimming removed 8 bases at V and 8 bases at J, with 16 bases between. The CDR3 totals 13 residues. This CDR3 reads CAIRFPGIDEQFF. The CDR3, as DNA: TGTGCCATCCGCTTTCCGGGAATCGATGAGCAGTTCTTC.

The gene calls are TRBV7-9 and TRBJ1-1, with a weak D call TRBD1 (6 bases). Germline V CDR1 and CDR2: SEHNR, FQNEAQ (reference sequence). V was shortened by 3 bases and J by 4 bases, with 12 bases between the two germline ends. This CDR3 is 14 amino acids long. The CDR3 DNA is TGTGCCAGCAGCTTCTCAGGGGTAGGCACTGAAGCTTTCTTT. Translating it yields CASSFSGVGTEAFF.

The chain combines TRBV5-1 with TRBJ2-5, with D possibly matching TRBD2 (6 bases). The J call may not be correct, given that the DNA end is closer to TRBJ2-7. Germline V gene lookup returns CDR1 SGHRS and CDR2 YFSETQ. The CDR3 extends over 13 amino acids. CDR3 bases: TGCGCCAGCAGCTCGGGACTTATCTACGAGCAGTACTTC. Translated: CASSSGLIYEQYF.

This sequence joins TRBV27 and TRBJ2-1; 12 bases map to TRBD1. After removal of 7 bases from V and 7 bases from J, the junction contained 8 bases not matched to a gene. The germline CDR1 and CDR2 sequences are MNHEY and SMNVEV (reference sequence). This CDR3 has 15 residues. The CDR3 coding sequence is TGTGCCAGCACCCACCGGGACAGGGGGCTAAATGAGCAGTTCTTC. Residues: CASTHRDRGLNEQFF.